This T cell receptor (beta chain) came from a study of tumor-infiltrating lymphocytes in primary liver carcinoma. Germline V gene data show CDR1 as LGHNA and CDR2 as YNFKEQ. The CDR3 is 14 amino acids. Total RNA (around 500 ng) served as template for TCR beta cDNA synthesis primed by a constant-region primer. Three-round nested multiplex PCR performed with slightly modified ARM-PCR produced the TCR beta libraries. Running approximately 10 cycles apiece, the first two PCR rounds relied on TRBV1-TRBV30 forward primers together with a C-beta reverse primer. TCRdb redid the calling of the multiplex PCR reads with MiXCR, one entry per CDR3 protein. This table holds roughly 53,000 distinct CDR3 sequences, about 68% found once. This clonotype was detected once. An end of the junction does not agree with germline; a read error may underlie this. From unsorted bulk tissue weighing roughly 19-32 mg, DNA and RNA were co-extracted.

The sequenced material came from liver tumor tissue from sampling region 2. The subset was: tumor region T2, inferior pole. This chain links TRBV4-2 with TRBJ2-1; a weak D match, TRBD2 (5 bases). The TCR was taken from a man aged 35 to 55 with primary liver carcinoma and hepatitis B virus infection. The CDR3 is CANSQELEGSEQFF. CDR3 sequence (DNA): TGTGCCAACAGCCAAGAACTAGAGGGAAGTGAGCAATTCTTC.